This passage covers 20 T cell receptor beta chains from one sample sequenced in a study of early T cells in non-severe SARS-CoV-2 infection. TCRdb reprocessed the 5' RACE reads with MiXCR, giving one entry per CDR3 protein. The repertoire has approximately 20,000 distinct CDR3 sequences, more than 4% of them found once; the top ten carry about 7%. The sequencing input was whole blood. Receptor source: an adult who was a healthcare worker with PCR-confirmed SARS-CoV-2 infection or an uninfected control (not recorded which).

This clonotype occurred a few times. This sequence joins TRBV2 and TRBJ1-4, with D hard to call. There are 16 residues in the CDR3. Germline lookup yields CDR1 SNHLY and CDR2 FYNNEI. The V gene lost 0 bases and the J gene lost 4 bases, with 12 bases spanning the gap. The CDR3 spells CASSEALGGFNEKLFF. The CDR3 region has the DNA TGTGCCAGCAGTGAAGCGCTCGGAGGGTTTAATGAAAAACTGTTTTTT.

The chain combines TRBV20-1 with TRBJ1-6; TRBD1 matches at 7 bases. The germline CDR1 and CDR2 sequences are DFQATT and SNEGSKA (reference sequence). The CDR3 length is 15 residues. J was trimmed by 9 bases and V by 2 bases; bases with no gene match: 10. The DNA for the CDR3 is TGCAGTGCTAGACCCCATGAGGGGGCTGGTTCACCCCTCCACTTT. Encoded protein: CSARPHEGAGSPLHF.

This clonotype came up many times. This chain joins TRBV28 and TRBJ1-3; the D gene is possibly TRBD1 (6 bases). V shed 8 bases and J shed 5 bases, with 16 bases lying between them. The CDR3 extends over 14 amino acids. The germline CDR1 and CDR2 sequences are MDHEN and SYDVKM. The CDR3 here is CASGQRGGRNTIYF. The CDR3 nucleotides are TGTGCCAGCGGACAGAGGGGGGGAAGAAACACCATATATTTT.

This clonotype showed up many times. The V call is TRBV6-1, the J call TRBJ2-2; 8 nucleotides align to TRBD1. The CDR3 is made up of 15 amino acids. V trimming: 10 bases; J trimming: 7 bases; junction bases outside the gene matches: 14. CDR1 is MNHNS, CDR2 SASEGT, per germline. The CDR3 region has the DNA TGTGCCACTCAAGACAGGGGTCTTCATTTCGGGGAGCTGTTTTTT. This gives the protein CATQDRGLHFGELFF.

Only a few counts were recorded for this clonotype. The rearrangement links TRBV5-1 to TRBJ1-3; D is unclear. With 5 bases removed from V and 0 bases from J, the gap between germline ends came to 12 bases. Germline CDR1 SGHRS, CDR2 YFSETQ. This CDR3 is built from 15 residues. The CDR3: CASSMSGSSGNTIYF. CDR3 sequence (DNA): TGCGCCAGCAGTATGTCGGGAAGCTCTGGAAACACCATATATTTT.

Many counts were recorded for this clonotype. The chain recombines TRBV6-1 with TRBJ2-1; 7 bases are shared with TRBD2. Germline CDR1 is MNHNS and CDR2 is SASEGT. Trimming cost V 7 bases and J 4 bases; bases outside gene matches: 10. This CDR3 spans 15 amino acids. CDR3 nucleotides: TGTGCCAGCACCTATTCGGGACTATTTTACAATGAGCAGTTCTTC. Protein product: CASTYSGLFYNEQFF.

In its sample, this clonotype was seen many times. In nucleotides, the CDR3 is TGTGCCAGCAGCTCGGGACAGGTCTACAATGAGCAGTTCTTC. Translation gives CASSSGQVYNEQFF. The chain couples TRBV5-6 to TRBJ2-1, with 8 positions matching TRBD1. Trimming at V came to 3 bases and at J to 3 bases, leaving 2 bases not matched to a gene. The CDR3 length is 14 residues. Per the germline V gene, CDR1 is SGHDT and CDR2 is YYEEEE.

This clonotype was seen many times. CDR3 sequence: CSAGQGANYGYTF. Written as DNA, the CDR3 is TGCAGTGCAGGACAGGGGGCTAACTATGGCTACACCTTC. The V gene is TRBV20-1, the J gene TRBJ1-2, with 10 positions matching TRBD1. Losses at the gene ends were 6 bases for V and 0 bases for J; bases not matched to a gene: 1. Germline V gene data show CDR1 as DFQATT and CDR2 as SNEGSKA (reference sequence). The CDR3 sequence is 13 residues long.

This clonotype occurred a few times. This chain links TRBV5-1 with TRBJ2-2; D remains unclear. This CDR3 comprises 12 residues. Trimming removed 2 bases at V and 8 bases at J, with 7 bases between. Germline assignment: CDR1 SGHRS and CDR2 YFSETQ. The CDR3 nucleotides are TGCGCCAGCAGCTTCCAAGCTGGGGAGCTGTTTTTT. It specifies CASSFQAGELFF.

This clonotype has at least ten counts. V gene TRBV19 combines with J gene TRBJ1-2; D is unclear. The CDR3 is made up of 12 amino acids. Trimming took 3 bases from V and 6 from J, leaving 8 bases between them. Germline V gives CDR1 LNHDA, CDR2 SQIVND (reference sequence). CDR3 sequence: CASSIPIDGYTF. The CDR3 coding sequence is TGTGCCAGTAGTATCCCGATCGATGGCTACACCTTC. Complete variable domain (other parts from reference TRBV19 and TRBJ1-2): DGGITQSPKYLFRKEGQNVTLSCEQNLNHDAMYWYRQDPGQGLRLIYYSQIVNDFQKGDIAEGYSVSREKKESFPLTVTSAQKNPTAFYLCASSIPIDGYTFGSGTRLTVV.

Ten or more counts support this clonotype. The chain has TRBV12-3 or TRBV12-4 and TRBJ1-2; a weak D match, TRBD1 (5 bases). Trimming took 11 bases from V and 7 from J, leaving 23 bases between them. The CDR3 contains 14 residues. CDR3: CAVAPGRSGSGYTF. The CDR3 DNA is TGTGCCGTTGCCCCGGGACGGTCAGGGAGTGGCTACACCTTC.

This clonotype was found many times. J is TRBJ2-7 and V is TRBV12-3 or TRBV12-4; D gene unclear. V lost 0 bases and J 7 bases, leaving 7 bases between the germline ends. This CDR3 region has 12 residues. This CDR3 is CASSLAGWEQYF. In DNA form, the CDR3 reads TGTGCCAGCAGTTTAGCAGGGTGGGAGCAGTACTTC.

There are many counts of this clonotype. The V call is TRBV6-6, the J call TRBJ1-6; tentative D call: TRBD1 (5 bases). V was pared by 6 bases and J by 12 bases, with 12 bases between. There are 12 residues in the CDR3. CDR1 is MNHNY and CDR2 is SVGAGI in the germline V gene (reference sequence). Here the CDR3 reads CASSLQTEPLHF. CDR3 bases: TGTGCCAGCAGCCTACAGACAGAACCCCTCCACTTT.

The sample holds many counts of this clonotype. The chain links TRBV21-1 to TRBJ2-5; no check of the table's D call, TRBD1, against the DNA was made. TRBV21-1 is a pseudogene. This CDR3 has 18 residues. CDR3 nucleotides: TGTGCCAGCAGCCAAGCGAGCCCCTATCGTCCAAACCAAGAGACCCAGTACTTC. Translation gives CASSQASPYRPNQETQYF.

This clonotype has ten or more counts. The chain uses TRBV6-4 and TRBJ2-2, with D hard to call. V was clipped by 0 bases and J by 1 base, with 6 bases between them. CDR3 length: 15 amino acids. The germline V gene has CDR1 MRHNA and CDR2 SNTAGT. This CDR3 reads CASSDSIGNTGELFF. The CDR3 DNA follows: TGTGCCAGCAGTGACTCGATAGGGAACACCGGGGAGCTGTTTTTT.

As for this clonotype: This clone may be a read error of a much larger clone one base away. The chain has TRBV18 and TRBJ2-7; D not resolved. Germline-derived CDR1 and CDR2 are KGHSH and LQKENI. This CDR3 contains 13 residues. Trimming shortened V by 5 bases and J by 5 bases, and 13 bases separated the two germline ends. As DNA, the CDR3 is TGTGCCAGCTCATCCAGGTCGGGCAACGAGCAGTACTTC. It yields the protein CASSSRSGNEQYF.

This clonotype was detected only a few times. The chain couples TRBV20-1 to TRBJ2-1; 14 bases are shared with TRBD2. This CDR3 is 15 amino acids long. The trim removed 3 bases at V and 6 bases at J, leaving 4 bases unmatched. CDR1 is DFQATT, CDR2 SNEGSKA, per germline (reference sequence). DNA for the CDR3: TGCAGTGCTAGGAAGACTAGCGGGGGGGCCAATGAGCAGTTCTTC. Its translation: CSARKTSGGANEQFF.

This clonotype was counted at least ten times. CDR3 residues: CSVEGSTGVGNYGYTF. Here the CDR3 DNA reads TGCAGCGTTGAAGGGAGTACAGGGGTCGGTAACTATGGCTACACCTTC. The rearrangement joins TRBV29-1 to TRBJ1-2, with TRBD1 matching over 7 bases. The V segment lost 1 base and the J segment 1 base; nucleotides outside the gene matches: 9. Looked up from germline, CDR1 is SQVTM and CDR2 is ANQGSEA. This CDR3 is built from 16 residues. Based on the CDR3 plus reference TRBV29-1 and TRBJ1-2, the full variable domain is SAVISQKPSRDICQRGTSLTIQCQVDSQVTMMFWYRQQPGQSLTLIATANQGSEATYESGFVIDKFPISRPNLTFSTLTVSNMSPEDSSIYLCSVEGSTGVGNYGYTFGSGTRLTVV.

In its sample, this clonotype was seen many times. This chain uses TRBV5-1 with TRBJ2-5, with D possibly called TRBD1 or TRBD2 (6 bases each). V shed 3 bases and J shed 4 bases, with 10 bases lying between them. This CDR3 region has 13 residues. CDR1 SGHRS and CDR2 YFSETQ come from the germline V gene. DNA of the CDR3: TGCGCCAGCAGCTCTGGGGGGCGAGAGACCCAGTACTTC. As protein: CASSSGGRETQYF.

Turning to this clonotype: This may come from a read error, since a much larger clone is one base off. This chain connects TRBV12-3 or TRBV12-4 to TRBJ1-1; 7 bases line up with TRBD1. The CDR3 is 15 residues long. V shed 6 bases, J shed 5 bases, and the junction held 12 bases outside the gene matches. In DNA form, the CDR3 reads TGTGCCAGCAGCTTCCAAGGACAGGCTTCGACTGAAGCTTTCTTT. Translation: CASSFQGQASTEAFF.